Below, one TCR beta chain is given with its context. What it binds is not known. The record originates from a study of cytotoxic CD8 clonotypes in ibrutinib-treated CLL. Study-level points and caveats: In sustained-remission versus progressing patients, sampling times differed.

Assay used: immunoSEQ multiplex PCR; TCRdb lists only in-frame clones, some missing. The sample shows nearly 300,000 clones, 65% to 85% of them seen only once. Germline trimming cut 1 base from V and 1 base from J; bases unmatched to any gene: 9. The V gene's germline CDR1 is LNHNV and CDR2 YYDKDF (reference sequence). This CDR3 is built from 18 residues. The gene calls are TRBV15 and TRBJ2-3; 9 bases agree with TRBD1. The sample was PBMCs, taken at disease progression, from a patient treated with ibrutinib. This receptor was taken from a human donor with chronic lymphocytic leukemia. The CDR3 coding sequence is TGTGCCACCAGCAGAGGGGACAGGGTGAAGGTTGGCACAGATACGCAGTATTTT. Protein product: CATSRGDRVKVGTDTQYF.